These T cell receptor beta chains were read from a single sample in a study of human T cells and chemical hapten exposure. TCRdb redid the calling of the RACE reads with MiXCR, one entry per CDR3 protein. The sample lists 380,000 or so distinct CDR3 sequences; nearly 5% were seen once. The sequencing here drew on whole blood, taken in connection with sensitization to the hapten diphenylcyclopropenone (DPC). The receptors come from a woman aged 50 to 60 with alopecia areata. Some clones in this sample may be carry-over from other donors' samples. CDR3s include the opening cysteine and the closing phenylalanine or tryptophan. The D gene is left open where the match is weak. Not all rows give a size; the values are once, few, many and, for expanded clones, a class.

clone size,J gene,D gene,V gene,CDR3 protein,CDR3 DNA
many,TRBJ2-2,TRBD1,TRBV20-1,CSARDRGGTGELFF,TGCAGTGCACGGGACAGGGGAGGGACCGGGGAGCTGTTTTTT
NA,TRBJ1-1,NA,TRBV25-1,CASSESWAGNYEAFF,TGTGCCAGCAGTGAATCGTGGGCCGGGAACTATGAAGCTTTCTTT
NA,TRBJ2-5,NA,TRBV9,CASSGGPHQETQYF,TGTGCCAGCAGCGGGGGACCCCACCAAGAGACCCAGTACTTC
NA,TRBJ2-3,TRBD2,TRBV7-8,CASSLARTSGGAYTQYF,TGTGCCAGCAGCTTAGCAAGGACTAGCGGGGGGGCATATACGCAGTATTTT
many,TRBJ2-7,NA,TRBV2,CASSEDSTYEQYF,TGTGCCAGCAGTGAAGACTCCACCTACGAGCAGTACTTC
NA,TRBJ2-7,NA,TRBV7-2,CASSLAPGVEQYF,TGTGCCAGCAGCTTAGCCCCGGGGGTGGAGCAGTACTTC
few,TRBJ2-5,NA,TRBV7-2,CASSLDPDHQETQYF,TGTGCCAGCAGCTTAGACCCAGACCACCAAGAGACCCAGTACTTC
many,TRBJ2-7,NA,TRBV20-1,CSARVEGGRYEQYF,TGCAGTGCTAGAGTGGAGGGGGGGAGGTACGAGCAGTACTTC
many,TRBJ1-1,NA,TRBV11-2,CASSLEGGSAFF,TGTGCCAGCAGCTTAGAAGGTGGGTCAGCTTTCTTT
many,TRBJ1-1,TRBD1,TRBV12-3/TRBV12-4,CASSRGTGGYTEAFF,TGTGCCAGCAGTCGCGGGACAGGCGGGTACACTGAAGCTTTCTTT
many,TRBJ2-1,NA,TRBV13,CASSLVEGPRYEQFF,TGTGCCAGCAGCTTAGTTGAGGGCCCCCGCTACGAGCAGTTCTTC
many,TRBJ2-2,NA,TRBV11-2,CASSSWGRNTGELFF,TGTGCCAGCAGCTCGTGGGGACGCAACACCGGGGAGCTGTTTTTT
many,TRBJ1-1,NA,TRBV7-2,CASSFDRMNTEAFF,TGTGCCAGCAGTTTCGACAGGATGAACACTGAAGCTTTCTTT
NA,TRBJ1-5,NA,TRBV6-5,CASNPPNQPQHF,TGTGCCAGCAACCCGCCCAATCAGCCCCAGCATTTT